The rows below give T cell receptor beta chains drawn from one sample of a study of cytomegalovirus exposure and HLA in healthy donors. Data came from immunoSEQ multiplex PCR; TCRdb stores just in-frame clones and leaves some out. The profile covers roughly 150,000 clones, with approximately 80% appearing a single time and over 1.1% taken by the ten largest. The sample comprised PBMCs. These TCRs come from a male donor in good health and CMV-seronegative. The CDR3 runs from the conserved cysteine through the conserved F or W. A D gene is named only where the DNA matches it firmly. Clone size is given for some rows only: seen once, a few or many times, or a class if the clone is expanded.

>TRBJ2-3|.|TRBD2|TRBV15
CATSREGLAGNTDTQYF
TGTGCCACCAGCAGAGAGGGACTAGCGGGGAACACAGATACGCAGTATTTT
>TRBJ1-1|few|TRBD1|TRBV28
CASNLGQGDTEAFF
TGTGCCAGCAACCTCGGACAGGGGGACACTGAAGCTTTCTTT
>TRBJ2-7|.|TRBD1|TRBV9
CASSVGDRAYEQYF
TGTGCCAGCAGCGTAGGAGACAGGGCCTACGAGCAGTACTTC
>TRBJ1-2|.|.|TRBV6-5
CASSYGQPGIGYTF
TGTGCCAGCAGTTACGGACAGCCCGGGATCGGCTACACCTTC
>TRBJ1-2|.|.|TRBV5-4
CASSLPRGEYGYTF
TGTGCCAGCAGCTTACCCAGGGGAGAGTATGGCTACACCTTC
>TRBJ1-1|once|TRBD1|TRBV10-3
CAISEPPTGRTTEAFF
TGTGCCATCAGTGAACCCCCGACAGGGAGGACCACTGAAGCTTTCTTT
>TRBJ1-2|.|.|TRBV20-1
CSARLPGGYTF
TGCAGTGCTAGACTGCCGGGTGGCTACACCTTC
>TRBJ2-7|once|.|TRBV4-3
CASSQDSSLSYEQYF
TGCGCCAGCAGCCAAGATAGTTCCTTGTCCTACGAGCAGTACTTC
>TRBJ1-4|.|.|TRBV29-1
CSVEGIGATNEKLFF
TGCAGCGTTGAAGGGATAGGGGCAACTAATGAAAAACTGTTTTTT
>TRBJ2-7|.|.|TRBV6-1
CASRADSSYEQYF
TGTGCCAGCAGGGCGGACTCGTCCTACGAGCAGTACTTC
>TRBJ1-1|.|TRBD1|TRBV5-6
CASSRGQGAWNTEAFF
TGTGCCAGCAGCCGCGGACAGGGGGCCTGGAACACTGAAGCTTTCTTT
>TRBJ2-1|few|.|TRBV7-6
CASSLKQVNEQFF
TGTGCCAGCAGCTTAAAACAGGTCAATGAGCAGTTCTTC
>TRBJ1-5|.|TRBD1|TRBV7-2
CASTEGGGANQPQHF
TGTGCCAGCACCGAAGGAGGGGGCGCAAATCAGCCCCAGCATTTT
>TRBJ1-1|.|.|TRBV6-1
CASSLSGDMGTEAFF
TGTGCCAGCAGTCTTTCCGGGGACATGGGCACTGAAGCTTTCTTT